This entry lists 27 T cell receptor beta chains sequenced from one sample in a study of patients and donors after allogeneic stem cell transplantation. In TCRdb, the RT-PCR reads were re-called with MiXCR into one record per CDR3 protein. The table has hundreds of thousands of distinct CDR3 sequences, over 12% seen once. Sample: blood, either unsorted or a sorted T cell fraction (not recorded which). These receptors came from a human donor who was either an allogeneic HSCT recipient or a stem cell or donor lymphocyte infusion donor (not recorded which). It is not recorded whose cells these are; they may come from a transplant donor.

This clonotype has ten or more counts. This chain joins TRBV6-2 or TRBV6-3 and TRBJ2-1; maybe TRBD2 (6 bases). This CDR3 comprises 16 residues. V was trimmed by 6 bases and J by 6 bases, leaving 21 bases between them. Germline assignment: CDR1 MNHEY and CDR2 SVGEGT. CDR3 in DNA: TGTGCCAGCAGCTATATTGGGGTAGCGGCAATCAATGAGCAGTTCTTC. As protein: CASSYIGVAAINEQFF.

The sample holds many counts of this clonotype. V gene TRBV29-1 combines with J gene TRBJ2-1, with TRBD2 as a possible D gene (5 bases). This CDR3 is built from 13 residues. V was shortened by 4 bases and J by 7 bases, with 14 bases between the two germline ends. The germline V gene has CDR1 SQVTM and CDR2 ANQGSEA. This chain's CDR3 is CSVVRTEENEQFF. The DNA for the CDR3 is TGCAGCGTTGTCCGGACTGAAGAAAATGAGCAGTTCTTC.

The V and J genes are TRBV18 and TRBJ2-3, with D maybe TRBD2 (5 bases). The V gene lost 3 bases and the J gene lost 1 base, with 5 bases spanning the gap. The CDR3 runs to 13 residues. Germline lookup yields CDR1 KGHSH and CDR2 LQKENI. The CDR3 protein is CASSPEGTDTQYF. In nucleotides, the CDR3 is TGTGCCAGCTCACCGGAGGGCACAGATACGCAGTATTTT.

The table lists this clonotype with many counts. This chain joins TRBV7-2 and TRBJ1-1; 7 bases line up with TRBD1. Losses at the gene ends were 2 bases for V and 1 base for J; bases not matched to a gene: 7. Germline CDR1 SGHTA, CDR2 FQGNSA. The CDR3 runs 16 residues. The CDR3 nucleotides read TGTGCCAGCAGCTTAAGTCCCGGGACAGCGAACACTGAAGCTTTCTTT. Protein sequence: CASSLSPGTANTEAFF.

The table lists this clonotype with many counts. J is TRBJ2-3 and V is TRBV7-8, with TRBD2 matching over 9 bases. The length of the CDR3 is 16 residues. V trimming: 6 bases; J trimming: 0 bases; junction bases outside the gene matches: 7. Germline loops: CDR1 SGHVS, CDR2 FQNEAQ. CDR3 amino acids: CASRIRLAASTDTQYF. As DNA, the CDR3 is TGTGCCAGCAGAATTCGACTAGCGGCTAGCACAGATACGCAGTATTTT. The full variable domain, with the rest looked up from reference TRBV7-8 and TRBJ2-3, is GAGVSQSPRYKVAKRGQDVALRCDPISGHVSLFWYQQALGQGPEFLTYFQNEAQLDKSGLPSDRFFAERPEGSVSTLKIQRTQQEDSAVYLCASRIRLAASTDTQYFGPGTRLTVL.

The chain joins TRBV18 to TRBJ2-1; D not certain. This CDR3 is built from 11 residues. Trimming took 6 bases from V and 9 from J, leaving 9 bases between them. Looked up from germline, CDR1 is KGHSH and CDR2 is LQKENI. The CDR3 DNA is TGTGCCAGCTCTACGTCCGGTGAGCAGTTCTTC. This sequence encodes CASSTSGEQFF.

This chain joins TRBV20-1 and TRBJ2-7; D possibly corresponds to TRBD1 (6 bases). The CDR3 loop spans 15 amino acids. Germline V CDR1 and CDR2: DFQATT, SNEGSKA (reference sequence). V lost 6 bases, J lost 2 bases, and 20 bases lay in between. As DNA, the CDR3 is TGCAGTGCAACCCGATACGGACAGTTCCCCTACGAGCAGTACTTC. The encoded protein is CSATRYGQFPYEQYF.

This clonotype turned up a few times. J is TRBJ2-7 and V is TRBV15; maybe TRBD1 (5 bases). V lost 4 bases to trimming and J lost 4 bases, with 11 bases between them. Germline CDR1 is LNHNV and CDR2 is YYDKDF (reference sequence). This CDR3 has 13 residues. CDR3 nucleotides: TGTGCCACCAGCACAGGGCAGGGTTACGAGCAGTACTTC. Protein product: CATSTGQGYEQYF. Drawing the rest from reference TRBV15 and TRBJ2-7, the complete variable domain is DAMVIQNPRYQVTQFGKPVTLSCSQTLNHNVMYWYQQKSSQAPKLLFHYYDKDFNNEADTPDNFQSRRPNTSFCFLDIRSPGLGDTAMYLCATSTGQGYEQYFGPGTRLTVT.

This clonotype has at least ten counts. The chain joins TRBV14 to TRBJ1-2; TRBD1 might be the D (5 bases). The germline gives CDR1 SGHDN, CDR2 FVKESK. CDR3 length: 17 amino acids. V was trimmed by 0 bases and J by 3 bases, leaving 17 bases between them. CDR3 loop: CASSQDFTAGEDYGYTF. CDR3 DNA: TGTGCCAGCAGCCAAGACTTCACCGCGGGGGAAGACTATGGCTACACCTTC.

The rearrangement joins TRBV10-3 to TRBJ2-2; no firm D call. CDR3 length equals 14 residues. Trimming left V 0 bases short and J 2 bases short, with 4 bases between. Germline CDR1 and CDR2: ENHRY and SYGVKD. Here the CDR3 reads CAISESSNTGELFF. Here the CDR3 DNA reads TGTGCCATCAGTGAGTCGTCTAACACCGGGGAGCTGTTTTTT.

CDR3 amino acids: CASSPGGSLETQYF. CDR3 DNA sequence: TGTGCCAGCTCACCAGGAGGAAGCTTGGAGACCCAGTACTTC. The V call is TRBV18, the J call TRBJ2-5; a possible D gene is TRBD2 (5 bases). The germline CDR1 and CDR2 sequences are KGHSH and LQKENI. The V gene lost 2 bases and the J gene lost 5 bases, with 12 bases spanning the gap. This CDR3 contains 14 residues.

This clonotype was detected once. The chain combines TRBV6-2 or TRBV6-3 with TRBJ1-4; D remains unclear. The germline CDR1 and CDR2 sequences are MNHEY and SVGEGT. The CDR3 covers 15 residues. V lost 6 bases and J 5 bases, leaving 16 bases between the germline ends. CDR3 DNA: TGTGCCAGCAGCCCCAGCGCGGGGTCGAATGAAAAACTGTTTTTT. Its protein is CASSPSAGSNEKLFF.

The chain combines TRBV2 with TRBJ2-4; tentatively, D is TRBD1 or TRBD2 (5 bases each). Germline V gene data show CDR1 as SNHLY and CDR2 as FYNNEI. V was shortened by 7 bases and J by 2 bases, with 12 bases between the two germline ends. The CDR3 totals 14 residues. The CDR3 loop reads CASMRDVSKNIQYF. The CDR3 DNA sequence: TGTGCCAGCATGAGGGACGTCTCCAAAAACATTCAGTACTTC.

This clonotype was seen more than once but under ten times. The rearrangement links TRBV3-1 to TRBJ1-4; TRBD1 matches 9 bases. From germline, CDR1 is LGHDT and CDR2 YNNKEL (reference sequence). V lost 3 bases and J lost 8; bases outside the gene matches: 4. The CDR3 has 14 amino acids. The CDR3 sequence is CASSHTGGGEKLFF. In DNA, the CDR3 is TGTGCCAGCAGCCACACAGGGGGCGGGGAAAAACTGTTTTTT. Filled out from reference TRBV3-1 and TRBJ1-4, the complete variable domain reads DTAVSQTPKYLVTQMGNDKSIKCEQNLGHDTMYWYKQDSKKFLKIMFSYNNKELIINETVPNRFSPKSPDKAHLNLHINSLELGDSAVYFCASSHTGGGEKLFFGSGTQLSVL.

The chain recombines TRBV24-1 with TRBJ1-2; TRBD1 agrees at 9 bases. The CDR3 contains 13 residues. V was clipped by 6 bases and J by 7 bases; unmatched bases: 5. From germline, CDR1 is KGHDR and CDR2 SFDVKD. CDR3 sequence reads: CATSLDRGSGYTF. In nucleotides, the CDR3 is TGTGCCACCAGTTTGGACAGGGGATCTGGCTACACCTTC.

The rearrangement joins TRBV18 to TRBJ1-2; D uncertain. From germline, CDR1 is KGHSH and CDR2 LQKENI. The V and J ends lost 0 bases and 5 bases respectively, with 4 bases between them. The CDR3 spans 12 residues. The CDR3 sequence: CASSPPSYGYTF. The CDR3 DNA reads as TGTGCCAGCTCACCACCGTCATATGGCTACACCTTC.

This clonotype was counted at least ten times. V gene TRBV2 combines with J gene TRBJ2-7; possible D gene TRBD1, 6 bases. The V end lost 6 bases, the J end lost 7 bases, and 19 bases lay between the germline ends. Germline loops: CDR1 SNHLY, CDR2 FYNNEI. CDR3 length: 14 amino acids. CDR3 in amino acids: CASRGARGGGEQYF. The CDR3, as DNA: TGTGCCAGCAGGGGGGCCCGAGGGGGTGGAGAGCAGTACTTC.

DNA for the CDR3: TGTGCCAGTAGTATCTCGGCCGACTCCTACAATGAGCAGTTCTTC. As protein: CASSISADSYNEQFF. This sequence joins TRBV19 and TRBJ2-1; D remains ambiguous. Trimming shortened V by 3 bases and J by 0 bases, and 9 bases separated the two germline ends. CDR3 length: 15 amino acids. From germline, CDR1 is LNHDA and CDR2 SQIVND (reference sequence).

The sample holds many counts of this clonotype. V gene TRBV11-2 combines with J gene TRBJ1-5; weak D call: TRBD1 (5 bases). Germline CDR1 reads SGHAT; CDR2 reads FQNNGV. This CDR3 contains 18 residues. V lost 2 bases, J lost 3 bases, and 20 bases lay in between. The CDR3, as DNA: TGTGCCAGCAGCTTAAAACTCGGCAGGGTAAATACCAATCAGCCCCAGCATTTT. It codes for CASSLKLGRVNTNQPQHF.

This clonotype was observed many times. V gene TRBV5-1 combines with J gene TRBJ2-5; D not resolved. This CDR3 contains 12 residues. Germline V gene sequence: CDR1 SGHRS, CDR2 YFSETQ. Between the trimmed V and J ends, which lost 3 bases and 0 bases, there was a span of 3 bases. The CDR3 spells CASSSNQETQYF. DNA of the CDR3: TGCGCCAGCAGCTCAAACCAAGAGACCCAGTACTTC.

This clonotype has a count of ten or more. This chain joins TRBV4-2 and TRBJ2-5; 12 nucleotides align to TRBD2. This CDR3 has 19 amino acids. With V trimmed by 4 bases and J by 3 bases, 15 bases remained unmatched. Germline loops: CDR1 LGHNA, CDR2 YNFKEQ. The CDR3 sequence: CASSPGGRTSGINEETQYF. As DNA, the CDR3 is TGTGCCAGCAGCCCAGGGGGCAGGACTAGCGGGATTAATGAAGAGACCCAGTACTTC.

This clonotype was seen at least ten times. The V and J genes are TRBV5-1 and TRBJ1-1, with a weak D call TRBD1 (5 bases). The CDR3 extends over 15 amino acids. Germline CDR1 reads SGHRS; CDR2 reads YFSETQ. V dropped 2 bases and J dropped 1 base, with 12 bases sitting between them. CDR3 in amino acids: CASSFQGQGNTEAFF. In nucleotides, the CDR3 is TGCGCCAGCAGCTTCCAGGGCCAGGGGAACACTGAAGCTTTCTTT. Full variable domain (outside the CDR3, taken from reference TRBV5-1 and TRBJ1-1): KAGVTQTPRYLIKTRGQQVTLSCSPISGHRSVSWYQQTPGQGLQFLFEYFSETQRNKGNFPGRFSGRQFSNSRSEMNVSTLELGDSALYLCASSFQGQGNTEAFFGQGTRLTVV.

In this sample, this clonotype turned up a few times. The chain joins TRBV29-1 to TRBJ2-7; D is possibly TRBD2 (7 bases). V gave up 7 bases and J gave up 2 bases, with 12 bases separating them. The length of the CDR3 is 12 residues. CDR1 and CDR2 from the germline V gene are SQVTM and ANQGSEA. The CDR3: CSGGGGPYEQYF. The DNA for the CDR3 is TGCAGCGGAGGGGGAGGGCCCTACGAGCAGTACTTC.

There are many counts of this clonotype. This chain connects TRBV11-2 to TRBJ2-5; D could derive from TRBD1 or TRBD2 (6 bases each). Per germline, CDR1 SGHAT and CDR2 FQNNGV. Trimming stripped 4 bases from V and 2 bases from J, with 14 bases between. The CDR3 length is 15 residues. The CDR3 loop reads CASSSRLGGQETQYF. CDR3 sequence (DNA): TGTGCCAGCAGCTCCAGACTAGGGGGACAAGAGACCCAGTACTTC.

This clonotype was counted at least ten times. This chain joins TRBV4-2 and TRBJ1-2; D is undetermined. The CDR3 consists of 17 residues. CDR1 is LGHNA, CDR2 YNFKEQ, per germline. Trimming left V 0 bases short and J 4 bases short, with 18 bases between. CDR3 sequence (DNA): TGTGCCAGCAGCCAAGAAGTGTCGACAAGCAGAACCTATGGCTACACCTTC. It specifies CASSQEVSTSRTYGYTF.

CDR3 nucleotide sequence: TGTGCCAGTAGTGTCCCCGGGCGGCAGGATAAGTACTTC. This translates into CASSVPGRQDKYF. The chain is built from TRBV19 and TRBJ2-7; D gene ambiguous. V was clipped by 5 bases and J by 11 bases, with 19 bases between them. This CDR3 has 13 amino acids. Per the germline V gene, CDR1 is LNHDA and CDR2 is SQIVND (reference sequence).

The rearrangement links TRBV5-6 to TRBJ1-1, with D possibly matching TRBD1 (5 bases). Germline V gene sequence: CDR1 SGHDT, CDR2 YYEEEE. V dropped 4 bases and J dropped 8 bases, with 21 bases sitting between them. The CDR3 spans 15 residues. CDR3 in DNA: TGTGCCAGCAGCCTACCGCACGGGGGGGTACAAGAAGCTTTCTTT. Amino acid sequence: CASSLPHGGVQEAFF.